This T cell receptor beta chain appears in the sequencing data of a study of human T cells and chemical hapten exposure. Overall study: Per-sample TCR yield variability stemmed mainly from small pooled library volume differences. Study-wide results and limits: DPC sensitization left the count of TCRs above 1 in 1000 unchanged.

In the library, unique molecular identifiers were attached to individual cDNA molecules. Each CDR3 protein gets one entry after TCRdb re-called the RACE reads with MiXCR. The sample carries 300,000 to 400,000 distinct CDR3 sequences, under 8% recorded once. Time point indicated: patch test 1, 2 weeks after DPC sensitization. Indicated treatment: therapeutic diphenylcyclopropenone sensitization with weekly scalp DPC. Germline loops: CDR1 MNHNY, CDR2 SVGAGI (reference sequence). Trimming pared 7 bases from V and 5 bases from J, leaving 17 bases between. The CDR3 is 14 amino acids. This clonotype showed up just a few times. Antigen: not known.

The sequenced sample was whole blood, obtained in connection with sensitization to the hapten diphenylcyclopropenone (DPC). The TCR originated in a woman between 18 and 29 years old with alopecia areata. Some clones in this sample may be carry-over from other donors' samples. This sequence joins TRBV6-6 and TRBJ1-2; D is perhaps TRBD1 (5 bases). The CDR3 DNA reads as TGTGCCAGCATGGAAGGGACTTCCTTTTATGGCTACACCTTC. Its translation is CASMEGTSFYGYTF.